This T cell receptor (beta chain) was obtained from a study of blood T cell repertoires in COVID-19 (TCRdb year 2020). Regarding the study in general: The collaborator samples originated in the United States, Italy and Spain and spanned the acute and convalescent phases of COVID-19. Deeply sampled blood TCRbeta repertoires from subjects exposed to, actively infected with, or recovered from COVID-19 were included in the dataset. A freely available public database, intended as a resource for researchers studying the immune response to SARS-CoV-2, is where the repertoires were released. Samples were obtained from the ongoing ImmuneRACE study (first 160 participants) and from roughly 1,300 subjects provided by 6 global collaborators. The material from the prospective study consisted of cDNA or gDNA derived from T cells, B-cell-depleted T cells, or PBMCs. The sample metadata nearly always contained a de-identified subject ID, COVID-19 status, age in years and sex. Where available, HLA class I and class II types were obtained from metadata supplied by the sample provider rather than from assay-based typing.

Study-wide findings and limitations: How much clinical and demographic metadata was included differed by source and by participant, and the metadata was provided uncurated.

Its CDR3 holds 16 amino acids, cysteine through phenylalanine. Solely the CDR3 DNA is kept, with 48 bases framed from the first base. The CDR1 and CDR2 encoded by the germline V gene are MNHEY and SVGEGT. V is pruned by 3 bases and J by 5 bases, leaving 9 bases of the junction without a gene match. Whole blood was collected in K2EDTA tubes by collaborating institutions according to the institutions' own protocols. For TCRbeta analysis, collaborators shipped samples in one of three forms: frozen whole blood, isolated PBMCs, or DNA extracted from either of those sample types. In regard to this clone: Its antigen has not been determined. No qualities accompany the bases; no much larger clone lies one base away.

TCRbeta CDR3 regions were amplified from genomic DNA using the immunoSEQ Assay, a bias-controlled multiplex PCR. The study's processing was this. Nucleated cell counts per sample were estimated from amplification of reference gene primers within the assay. To quantify the absolute abundance of each unique TCRbeta CDR3 rearrangement, sequence reads were collapsed and filtered. For each sample, productive Simpson clonality was calculated as the square root of Simpson's diversity index across productive rearrangements. The clones in this table, taken by TCRdb from immuneACCESS, are in-frame only. Not every clone is retained; where verified, under half of the shortfall comes from an unresolved V gene, and the cause of the rest is unknown. The DNA was the basis for D and trimming; V, J and clone size are from that table. In this sample the table shows around 150,000 clones, around 83% of which occur a single time. 7.2% of the sample goes to the ten largest clones.

This sequence originates from a woman between 50 and 59 years old in a cohort sampled during active or convalescent COVID-19. The material sequenced was peripheral blood. The rearrangement joined TRBV6-2 or TRBV6-3 to TRBJ2-5, and 10 bases in between align with TRBD2. The bases read TGTGCCAGCAGTTATGGGTTACTAGCGGGGATTGAGACCCAGTACTTC. This encodes CASSYGLLAGIETQYF.